This TCR beta chain is drawn from a study of T cell responses to AZD1222 COVID-19 vaccine. Germline-derived CDR1 and CDR2 are SNHLY and FYNNEI. The CDR3 contains 14 residues. V was cut by 3 bases and J by 0 bases, with 3 bases left in between. Measured with immunoSEQ multiplex PCR; TCRdb has only the in-frame clones, and not every one. This sample has roughly 200,000 clones; about 94% occur once, and the top ten carry over 1.5%. The sequence was obtained from an adult who received the MenACWY meningococcal vaccine as a control. V and J are TRBV2 and TRBJ2-6; D is unclear. Sequenced here: peripheral blood, sampled 28 days after the second dose of the MenACWY control vaccine. The DNA of the CDR3 is TGTGCCAGCAGTGATACCTCTGGGGCCAACGTCCTGACTTTC. Its translation: CASSDTSGANVLTF.